Listed below are T cell receptor beta chains from one sample, sequenced in a study of blood T cells in healthy people across ages. TCRdb called the 5' RACE reads again in MiXCR, with one record for every CDR3 protein. Of about 1.4 million distinct CDR3 sequences in the sample, around 55% were seen once. Sequences were obtained from blood. The receptors originated from a man younger than 35 in good health. Both conserved end residues are part of each CDR3. A D gene is named only where the DNA matches it firmly. A clone size is listed for some rows: how often the clone was seen (once, few, many), or a class if it is expanded.

TRBJ2-3 | NA | few | TRBV4-2 | CASSAAGGSADTQYF | TGTGCCAGCAGCGCGGCAGGGGGGTCCGCAGATACGCAGTATTTT
TRBJ2-2 | NA | once | TRBV5-1 | CASSFYPGELFF | TGCGCCAGCAGCTTTTATCCCGGGGAGCTGTTTTTT
TRBJ2-7 | NA | NA | TRBV7-9 | CASSLTLGLQFYEQYF | TGTGCCAGCAGCCTGACCCTGGGACTGCAATTCTACGAGCAGTACTTC
TRBJ2-1 | NA | few | TRBV10-3 | CAISEWVQGEDEQFF | TGTGCCATCAGTGAGTGGGTGCAGGGGGAGGATGAGCAGTTCTTC
TRBJ2-4 | NA | few | TRBV28 | CASSLWEELNIQYF | TGTGCCAGCAGTTTGTGGGAGGAATTAAACATTCAGTACTTC
TRBJ2-1 | NA | NA | TRBV20-1 | CSAQRRVLSYNEQFF | TGCAGTGCCCAGAGACGGGTACTCTCCTACAATGAGCAGTTCTTC
TRBJ1-2 | NA | NA | TRBV5-1 | CASSQRQTSRDGYTF | TGCGCCAGCAGCCAAAGACAGACCAGTCGGGATGGCTACACCTTC
TRBJ2-1 | NA | NA | TRBV2 | CASSAGRGRDEQFF | TGTGCCAGCAGTGCAGGACGGGGTAGGGATGAGCAGTTCTTC
TRBJ1-4 | TRBD1 | NA | TRBV29-1 | CSVKTGVDEKLFF | TGCAGCGTCAAGACAGGGGTGGATGAAAAACTGTTTTTT
TRBJ2-3 | NA | NA | TRBV28 | CASSLLEGGGHTQYF | TGTGCCAGCAGTTTACTGGAGGGTGGGGGACATACGCAGTATTTT
TRBJ2-1 | NA | few | TRBV7-9 | CASSLQGNPYNEQFF | TGTGCCAGCAGCTTACAGGGAAATCCCTACAATGAGCAGTTCTTC
TRBJ1-5 | NA | NA | TRBV21-1 | CASSKETGASNQPQHF | TGTGCCAGCAGCAAAGAAACAGGGGCCAGCAATCAGCCCCAGCATTTT
TRBJ2-7 | NA | few | TRBV27 | CASKDVGAAYEQYF | TGTGCCAGCAAGGACGTGGGAGCTGCGTACGAGCAGTACTTC
TRBJ2-1 | NA | once | TRBV27 | CASSLDPGWYEQFF | TGTGCCAGCAGTTTAGACCCCGGATGGTATGAGCAGTTCTTC
TRBJ2-7 | NA | NA | TRBV9 | CANPIWHYYEQYF | TGTGCCAACCCTATATGGCACTACTACGAGCAGTACTTC
TRBJ2-5 | TRBD2 | NA | TRBV7-2 | CASSTSGGGKETQYF | TGTGCCAGCAGCACTAGCGGGGGGGGTAAAGAGACCCAGTACTTC
TRBJ2-1 | TRBD2 | NA | TRBV14 | CASSQEAELAGIYNEQFF | TGTGCCAGCAGCCAAGAAGCCGAACTAGCGGGGATCTACAATGAGCAGTTCTTC
TRBJ2-5 | TRBD2 | NA | TRBV4-1 | CASSGLADIETQYF | TGCGCCAGCAGCGGACTAGCGGATATAGAGACCCAGTACTTC
TRBJ2-1 | NA | few | TRBV7-2 | CASTKAGTFIEQFF | TGTGCCAGCACCAAAGCGGGGACATTTATTGAGCAGTTCTTC
TRBJ2-1 | TRBD2 | NA | TRBV27 | CATSTRNTGGSANEQFF | TGTGCCACCTCGACTAGAAACACCGGGGGGTCGGCCAATGAGCAGTTCTTC
TRBJ1-1 | NA | NA | TRBV11-2 | CASSSKPVFPEAFF | TGTGCCAGCAGCTCAAAGCCCGTATTTCCTGAAGCTTTCTTT
TRBJ2-1 | NA | NA | TRBV30 | CAWSVPQRSSYNEQFF | TGTGCCTGGAGTGTACCCCAGCGGAGCTCCTACAATGAGCAGTTCTTC
TRBJ1-4 | TRBD1 | NA | TRBV6-6 | CASSFLVRDSNEKLFF | TGTGCCAGCAGTTTTTTGGTCCGGGACAGTAATGAAAAACTGTTTTTT
TRBJ2-1 | NA | NA | TRBV20-1 | CSASLGLGADQYEQFF | TGCAGTGCTAGTTTAGGTTTAGGGGCCGATCAATATGAGCAGTTCTTC
TRBJ1-3 | NA | NA | TRBV3-1 | CASSQAPAHSFSGNTIYF | TGTGCCAGCAGCCAAGCCCCTGCTCACAGTTTCTCTGGAAACACCATATATTTT
TRBJ2-7 | NA | NA | TRBV20-1 | CSVIRSQRKQYF | TGCAGTGTTATCAGGTCGCAGCGTAAGCAGTACTTC
TRBJ1-5 | TRBD1 | few | TRBV6-6 | CASSIIRDRDQPQHF | TGTGCCAGCAGCATCATCCGGGACAGGGACCAGCCCCAGCATTTT
TRBJ2-1 | NA | few | TRBV25-1 | CASSELSSWNYNEQFF | TGTGCCAGCAGTGAACTTTCCTCTTGGAACTACAATGAGCAGTTCTTC
TRBJ1-2 | NA | NA | TRBV27 | CASSFRGFDYGYTF | TGTGCCAGCAGTTTTCGAGGTTTCGACTATGGCTACACCTTC
TRBJ2-3 | NA | NA | TRBV20-1 | CSALFGDTQYF | TGCAGTGCTCTGTTTGGAGATACGCAGTATTTT
TRBJ2-7 | TRBD2 | NA | TRBV5-1 | CASSLTSGIYEQYF | TGTGCCAGCAGTTTAACTAGCGGGATCTACGAGCAGTACTTC
TRBJ1-3 | TRBD1 | NA | TRBV6-1 | CASRLQQGAYYTIYF | TGTGCCAGCAGATTACAGCAGGGGGCTTATTACACCATATATTTT
TRBJ1-5 | TRBD1 | NA | TRBV7-2 | CASSLQGQGPQHF | TGTGCCAGCAGCTTACAGGGACAGGGGCCCCAGCATTTT
TRBJ1-2 | NA | NA | TRBV27 | CASSLSSGPSNGYTF | TGTGCCAGCAGTTTAAGTTCTGGGCCATCGAATGGCTACACCTTC
TRBJ2-7 | TRBD2 | NA | TRBV18 | CASSPEVLARLDPALEQYF | TGTGCCAGCTCACCAGAAGTACTAGCGAGACTGGACCCGGCTCTCGAGCAGTACTTC
TRBJ1-6 | TRBD1 | NA | TRBV6-1 | CASSLGTGGSLDNSPLHF | TGTGCCAGCTCCCTCGGGACAGGAGGCTCCCTCGATAATTCACCCCTCCACTTT
TRBJ2-7 | NA | NA | TRBV20-1 | CSARAEAPYEQYF | TGCAGTGCTAGAGCTGAGGCCCCCTACGAGCAGTACTTC
TRBJ2-7 | NA | once | TRBV27 | CASRAPYEQYF | TGTGCCAGCAGGGCACCCTACGAGCAGTACTTC
TRBJ2-5 | NA | NA | TRBV5-1 | CASSLGNGLGETQYF | TGCGCCAGCAGCTTGGGCAACGGGCTGGGAGAGACCCAGTACTTC
TRBJ1-1 | NA | NA | TRBV6-2/TRBV6-3 | CASGTLNTEAFF | TGTGCCAGCGGGACACTGAACACTGAAGCTTTCTTT
TRBJ2-1 | TRBD2 | NA | TRBV5-6 | CASSFYGLAGRHNEQFF | TGTGCCAGCAGCTTTTATGGACTAGCGGGGCGTCACAATGAGCAGTTCTTC
TRBJ2-2 | TRBD1 | NA | TRBV20-1 | CSATPRGLRRFPGELFF | TGCAGTGCAACCCCCAGGGGGCTACGCCGTTTCCCCGGGGAGCTGTTTTTT
TRBJ2-7 | NA | few | TRBV4-2 | CASSQAGGGYSYEQYF | TGTGCCAGCAGCCAAGCGGGCGGTGGTTACTCCTACGAGCAGTACTTC
TRBJ1-2 | NA | NA | TRBV20-1 | CSASGGGPVYGYTF | TGCAGTGCTAGTGGTGGGGGGCCCGTCTATGGCTACACCTTC
TRBJ2-7 | NA | NA | TRBV25-1 | CVSKGGAYEQYF | TGTGTCAGCAAGGGCGGGGCCTACGAGCAGTACTTC
TRBJ2-7 | NA | NA | TRBV7-9 | CASSVKGVGLTYEQYF | TGTGCCAGCAGCGTTAAAGGAGTAGGATTAACCTACGAGCAGTACTTC
TRBJ1-2 | TRBD1 | NA | TRBV29-1 | CSVASKGTGSYGYTF | TGCAGCGTTGCCTCCAAAGGGACAGGTTCCTATGGCTACACCTTC
TRBJ1-5 | NA | NA | TRBV5-6 | CASSLRGYYQPQHF | TGTGCCAGCAGCTTGCGGGGATATTATCAGCCCCAGCATTTT
TRBJ1-1 | NA | many | TRBV18 | CASSPQGNTEAFF | TGTGCCAGCTCCCCACAGGGGAACACTGAAGCTTTCTTT
TRBJ2-1 | TRBD2 | NA | TRBV7-8 | CASSSLSGRAPGNGQFF | TGTGCCAGCAGCAGCCTTAGCGGGAGGGCCCCGGGGAATGGGCAGTTCTTC
TRBJ2-5 | TRBD1 | NA | TRBV6-6 | CASRSDREAQYF | TGTGCCAGCAGGTCGGACAGGGAGGCCCAGTACTTC
TRBJ2-6 | NA | once | TRBV6-4 | CASSEGIAGTNVLTF | TGTGCCAGCAGTGAGGGTATTGCCGGTACCAACGTCCTGACTTTC
TRBJ2-1 | NA | NA | TRBV4-1 | CASSQDLVTQFF | TGCGCCAGCAGCCAAGACTTGGTCACGCAGTTCTTC
TRBJ2-7 | TRBD2 | NA | TRBV5-1 | CASSLPWTSGSYEQYF | TGTGCCAGCAGCCTACCCTGGACTAGCGGGAGCTACGAGCAGTACTTC
TRBJ2-1 | NA | NA | TRBV10-2 | CASSGNAGVEQFF | TGCGCCAGCAGTGGCAATGCTGGGGTTGAGCAGTTCTTC
TRBJ1-4 | NA | NA | TRBV27 | CASSFSRANEKLFF | TGTGCCAGCAGTTTTTCCAGGGCTAATGAAAAACTGTTTTTT
TRBJ2-7 | TRBD1 | NA | TRBV20-1 | CSAPDRGYSYEQYF | TGCAGTGCCCCGGACAGGGGATACTCCTACGAGCAGTACTTC
TRBJ2-7 | TRBD2 | NA | TRBV20-1 | CSARSGVRDEQYF | TGCAGTGCTAGAAGCGGGGTTCGTGACGAGCAGTACTTC
TRBJ1-2 | TRBD1 | few | TRBV12-3/TRBV12-4 | CASSFRTGTRGYTF | TGTGCCAGCAGTTTTAGGACAGGGACTCGCGGCTACACCTTC